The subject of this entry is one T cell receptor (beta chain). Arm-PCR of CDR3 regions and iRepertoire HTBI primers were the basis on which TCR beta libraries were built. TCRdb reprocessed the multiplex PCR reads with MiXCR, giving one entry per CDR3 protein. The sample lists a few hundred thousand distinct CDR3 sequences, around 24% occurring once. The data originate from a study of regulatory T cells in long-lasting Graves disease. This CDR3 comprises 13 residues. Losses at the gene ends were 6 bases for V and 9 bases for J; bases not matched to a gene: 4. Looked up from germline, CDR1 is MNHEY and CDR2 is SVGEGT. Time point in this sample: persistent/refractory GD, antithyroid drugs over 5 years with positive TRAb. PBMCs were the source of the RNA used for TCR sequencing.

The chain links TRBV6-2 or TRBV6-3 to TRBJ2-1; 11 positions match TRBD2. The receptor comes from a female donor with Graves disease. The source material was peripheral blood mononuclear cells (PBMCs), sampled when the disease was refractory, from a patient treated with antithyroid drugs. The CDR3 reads CASSLTSGIEQFF. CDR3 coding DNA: TGTGCCAGCAGCCTGACTAGCGGGATTGAGCAGTTCTTC.